This T cell receptor (beta chain) was documented in a study of cytomegalovirus exposure and HLA in healthy donors. Study outcomes and limitations: A few chains tied to CMV proved CMV antigen-specific in vitro.

Trimming took 2 bases from V and 6 from J; bases not matched to a gene: 8. There are 16 residues in the CDR3. Germline V lookup: CDR1 MGHDK, CDR2 SYGVNS. Data came from immunoSEQ multiplex PCR; TCRdb stores just in-frame clones and leaves some out. This table holds about 90,000 clones, 84% found once. Comment on this clone: Its antigen is undetermined.

The chain is built from TRBV25-1 and TRBJ2-2, with 8 bases aligning to TRBD2. The TCR originated in a woman aged 18-35 years in good health and CMV-seropositive. The sequenced sample was PBMCs. CDR3 loop: CASSETSGGRPGELFF. The CDR3 nucleotides read TGTGCCAGCAGTGAAACGAGCGGGGGCCGACCCGGGGAGCTGTTTTTT.